The source of this TCR beta chain is a study of cytomegalovirus exposure and HLA in healthy donors. Overall study results and limits: Within a later analysis, the majority of CMV-associated TCR beta chains appeared HLA-restricted. About 87% or about 30% of the time was how often most TCR beta V segments were productive, according to an earlier analysis. Later examination showed HLA-associated TCR beta chains had greater clonal expansion than equally common others. There were some V segments, including TRBV6-2 and TRBV6-3, excluded as indistinguishable.

The PCR ran on 60 Vbeta and 13 Jbeta primers. Profiled with immunoSEQ multiplex PCR; TCRdb holds only in-frame clones, not every one. In the table there are roughly 110,000 clones, 80% to 90% of which are singletons. This clone was observed a few times. What it binds is unknown. The CDR3 runs to 16 residues. The V and J ends lost 3 bases and 0 bases respectively, with 10 bases between them. Germline CDR1 is SGHNT and CDR2 is YYREEE (reference sequence). The material sequenced was PBMCs. The TCR originated in a man in his forties or fifties in good health and CMV-seronegative. The gene calls are TRBV5-4 and TRBJ2-6, with D unresolved. CDR3 bases: TGTGCCAGCAGCTCCGGCGGTTCCTCTGGGGCCAACGTCCTGACTTTC. Translation: CASSSGGSSGANVLTF.